This T cell receptor (beta chain) comes out of a study of blood T cell repertoires in COVID-19. About the research overall: COVID-19 samples from acute and convalescent phases originated in the United States, Italy and Spain.

The V and J ends lost 6 bases and 1 base respectively, with 13 bases between them. The CDR3 is 15 amino acids. Germline V gene lookup returns CDR1 MNHEY and CDR2 SVGEGT. Authors' data handling: By means of reference gene primer amplification, nucleated cell counts were estimated. TCRdb's copy holds only in-frame clones and misses some; the assay was immunoSEQ multiplex PCR. V and J calls plus clone size are reproduced from that table; the DNA served to infer D and trimming. Found here are 150,000 to 200,000 clones, about 84% of them singletons; the top ten hold about 5%. This TCR came from a woman aged 25 to 45 with acute or convalescent COVID-19. This chain links TRBV6-2 or TRBV6-3 with TRBJ1-5; TRBD1 is a possible D gene (6 bases). Source material: peripheral blood. The CDR3 spells CASSLGQISNQPQHF. The CDR3 nucleotides are TGTGCCAGCAGCCTTGGACAGATAAGCAATCAGCCCCAGCATTTT.